The clone carrying this T cell receptor (beta chain) turned up a few times. Antigen unknown. The CDR3 consists of 13 residues. Trimming removed 0 bases from V and 3 bases from J, with 6 bases in between. The germline CDR1 and CDR2 sequences are MNHEY and SVGAGI. This sample was included in a study of cytomegalovirus exposure and HLA in healthy donors. Regarding the study as a whole: When presence/absence was analysed, sequencing depth was taken to be roughly uniform across donors. For TCR beta chains, V- and J-gene trimming was later linked to a missense DCLRE1C variant.

The PCR made use of 60 Vbeta and 13 Jbeta primers. The repertoire was sequenced with immunoSEQ multiplex PCR; TCRdb's copy has only in-frame clones and lacks some. The sample lists around 170,000 clones, around four fifths occurring once. The origin of this receptor is a male donor in good health and CMV-seronegative. The sequenced material came from PBMCs. The chain uses TRBV6-5 and TRBJ2-7; no clear D gene. For the CDR3, the DNA is TGTGCCAGCAGTTACTCGGGCGTCTACGAGCAGTACTTC. Protein product: CASSYSGVYEQYF.